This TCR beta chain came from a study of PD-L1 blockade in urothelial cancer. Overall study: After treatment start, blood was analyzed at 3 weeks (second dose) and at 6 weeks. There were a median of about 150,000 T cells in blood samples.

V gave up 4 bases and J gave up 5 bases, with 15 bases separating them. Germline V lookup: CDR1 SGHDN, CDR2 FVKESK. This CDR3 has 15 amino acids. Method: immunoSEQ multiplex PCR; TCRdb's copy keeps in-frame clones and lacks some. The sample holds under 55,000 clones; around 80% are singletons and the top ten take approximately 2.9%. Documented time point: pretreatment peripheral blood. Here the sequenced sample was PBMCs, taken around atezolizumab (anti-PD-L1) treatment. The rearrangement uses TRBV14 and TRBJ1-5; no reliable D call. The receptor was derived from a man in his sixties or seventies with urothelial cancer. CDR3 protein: CASSPYGRRDQPQHF. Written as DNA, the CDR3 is TGTGCCAGCAGCCCCTACGGCAGGCGAGATCAGCCCCAGCATTTT.